The 3 T cell receptor beta chains listed next were all sequenced from one sample in a study of response to subunit inactivated influenza vaccine. MiXCR was run by TCRdb on the RT-PCR reads, yielding one entry per CDR3 protein. The profile shows about 300,000 distinct CDR3 sequences, just over 20% of them singletons. The material was PBMCs from blood, obtained approximately 20 months after vaccination. These receptors came from a man aged 50 to 69 who received an inactivated influenza vaccine.

This clonotype was counted ten times or more. The chain carries TRBV7-9 and TRBJ1-1; tentative D call: TRBD1 (6 bases). The CDR3 extends over 14 amino acids. Germline values: CDR1 SEHNR, CDR2 FQNEAQ (reference sequence). The V gene lost 5 bases and the J gene lost 2 bases, with 12 bases spanning the gap. Here the CDR3 reads CASSAPTGNTEAFF. The CDR3 region has the DNA TGTGCCAGCAGCGCCCCGACAGGAAACACTGAAGCTTTCTTT.

The chain has TRBV4-3 and TRBJ2-3; 7 bases line up with TRBD2. Germline V gene sequence: CDR1 LGHNA, CDR2 YSLEER. This CDR3 has 16 amino acids. The J segment lost 2 bases and the V segment lost 0 bases, leaving 5 bases of the junction unmatched. The CDR3 sequence: CASSQELAVVTDTQYF. In DNA, the CDR3 is TGCGCCAGCAGCCAAGAGCTAGCGGTGGTCACAGATACGCAGTATTTT.

On this clonotype: Its ends do not fully match the called genes, so a read error is possible. This chain uses TRBV3-1 with TRBJ1-5, with D perhaps TRBD1 (5 bases). From germline, CDR1 is LGHDT and CDR2 YNNKEL (reference sequence). CDR3 length: 13 amino acids. CDR3 in DNA: TGTGCCAGCAGCGGGACGGGTAATCAGCACCAGCATTTT. Translation: CASSGTGNQHQHF.